These T cell receptor beta chains were read from a single sample in a study of cytomegalovirus exposure and HLA in healthy donors. Produced via immunoSEQ multiplex PCR; TCRdb's table is partial and in-frame only. The sample yields approximately 160,000 clones, around 70% seen once. What was sequenced was PBMCs. The receptor source for this set is a man younger than 30 in good health and CMV-seropositive. CDR3s include the opening cysteine and the closing phenylalanine or tryptophan. A D gene is named only where the DNA matches it firmly. Only some rows state a clone size, as once, few, many or a class for expanded clones.

CDR3 protein,CDR3 DNA,V gene,clone size,J gene,D gene
CASSDTRGMNTEAFF,TGTGCCAGCAGCGATACCCGGGGGATGAACACTGAAGCTTTCTTT,TRBV9,-,TRBJ1-1,-
CAVVGQINQPQHF,TGTGCGGTAGTGGGGCAGATCAATCAGCCCCAGCATTTT,TRBV6-1,-,TRBJ1-5,-
CASSKSTGGNTEAFF,TGTGCCAGTAGTAAATCGACAGGGGGGAACACTGAAGCTTTCTTT,TRBV19,once,TRBJ1-1,TRBD1
CASREGQGVYYGYTF,TGTGCCAGCAGAGAGGGACAGGGGGTGTACTATGGCTACACCTTC,TRBV5-4,-,TRBJ1-2,TRBD1
CATAVGGDNQPQHF,TGTGCCACCGCCGTGGGGGGGGACAATCAGCCCCAGCATTTT,TRBV10-3,once,TRBJ1-5,-
CASSAGQGVTEAFF,TGTGCCAGCAGTGCGGGACAGGGGGTCACTGAAGCTTTCTTT,TRBV6-4,-,TRBJ1-1,TRBD1
CASSLAGQGGETGELFF,TGCGCCAGCAGCTTGGCCGGGCAGGGGGGAGAGACCGGGGAGCTGTTTTTT,TRBV5-1,-,TRBJ2-2,-
CASSPGLPKLANYGYTF,TGCGCCAGCAGCCCGGGTTTGCCAAAGTTAGCTAACTATGGCTACACCTTC,TRBV5-1,once,TRBJ1-2,-
CASSYSRTGDYGYTF,TGTGCCAGCAGTTACTCCCGGACAGGAGACTATGGCTACACCTTC,TRBV6-5,-,TRBJ1-2,TRBD1
CAWSVRSSYGYTF,TGTGCCTGGAGTGTACGTAGCTCCTATGGCTACACCTTC,TRBV30,-,TRBJ1-2,-
CASSPAAEAFF,TGTGCCAGCTCACCCGCGGCTGAAGCTTTCTTT,TRBV18,-,TRBJ1-1,-
CASSLGRGEYNEQFF,TGTGCCAGCAGCCTGGGTCGCGGGGAGTACAATGAGCAGTTCTTC,TRBV5-5,-,TRBJ2-1,-
CASSPFPNEKLFF,TGTGCCAGTAGTCCGTTTCCTAATGAAAAACTGTTTTTT,TRBV19,-,TRBJ1-4,-
CASSPSTGDSGYTF,TGTGCCAGCTCACCTAGTACAGGGGACAGTGGCTACACCTTC,TRBV18,-,TRBJ1-2,TRBD1